This note documents a single TCR beta chain sequence. Antigen: not known. TCR beta CDR3 region amplification was performed from RNA transcripts. The HTBI primer set drove a first-round RT-PCR of the TCR CDR3. TCRdb reanalysed the multiplex PCR reads using MiXCR and keeps one entry per CDR3 protein. The sample includes about 640,000 distinct CDR3 sequences, about 14% of them seen just once. Germline values: CDR1 SGHDN, CDR2 FVKESK. This CDR3 contains 17 residues. V lost 3 bases, J lost 6 bases, and 18 bases lay in between. The record originates from a study of T cells in Graves' hyperthyroidism and ophthalmopathy. Notes on the study in general: The model anticipated ophthalmopathy a median 6.5 months pre-onset.

This sequence originates from a woman in her forties or fifties with Graves' ophthalmopathy. The material sequenced was blood. This rearrangement joins TRBV14 to TRBJ1-6; perhaps TRBD1 as D (5 bases). The DNA for the CDR3 is TGTGCCAGCAGCCACCTCAGTCGGGGCCTCCCTAATTCACCCCTCCACTTT. It codes for CASSHLSRGLPNSPLHF.